The 4 T cell receptor beta chains listed next were all sequenced from one sample in a study of blood T cell repertoires in COVID-19. TCRdb's table, derived via immunoSEQ multiplex PCR, lists solely in-frame clones and lacks some. This table has tens of thousands of clones, around nine tenths appearing once. The sequencing input was peripheral blood. These receptors originate from a man aged 55 to 70 with COVID-19, enrolled during active disease.

This chain joins TRBV5-4 and TRBJ1-1; D is possibly TRBD1 (5 bases). The CDR3 runs to 15 residues. Trimming removed 4 bases at V and 0 bases at J, with 13 bases between. Germline V CDR1 and CDR2: SGHNT, YYREEE (reference sequence). The CDR3 loop is CASSPSGGVNTEAFF. The CDR3 DNA sequence: TGTGCCAGCAGCCCGTCCGGGGGTGTGAACACTGAAGCTTTCTTT.

The chain combines TRBV11-2 with TRBJ2-3; tentative D call: TRBD2 (5 bases). V lost 7 bases, J lost 8 bases, and 10 bases lay in between. Germline V gives CDR1 SGHAT, CDR2 FQNNGV. The CDR3 runs to 11 residues. The DNA of the CDR3 is TGTGCCAGCACATCGGGAACTACGCAGTATTTT. It encodes CASTSGTTQYF. Full variable domain (remainder filled in from reference TRBV11-2 and TRBJ2-3): EAGVAQSPRYKIIEKRQSVAFWCNPISGHATLYWYQQILGQGPKLLIQFQNNGVVDDSQLPKDRFSAERLKGVDSTLKIQPAKLEDSAVYLCASTSGTTQYFGPGTRLTVL.

The chain carries TRBV5-8 and TRBJ1-5; TRBD1 matches at 9 bases. V was clipped by 0 bases and J by 9 bases; unmatched bases: 7. The CDR3 sequence is 15 residues long. Germline-derived CDR1 and CDR2 are SGHTS and YDEGEE. The CDR3 coding sequence is TGTGCCAGCAGCTTGGGACAGGGGGATATGTCGCCCCAGCATTTT. It is translated as CASSLGQGDMSPQHF.

The chain employs TRBV7-9 and TRBJ2-6; D is possibly TRBD1 (6 bases). Trimming left V 4 bases short and J 4 bases short, with 17 bases between. The CDR3 length is 17 residues. Germline values: CDR1 SEHNR, CDR2 FQNEAQ (reference sequence). The DNA of the CDR3 is TGTGCCAGCAGCTCTGACAGGCATAGTCTCGGGGCCAACGTCCTGACTTTC. This gives the protein CASSSDRHSLGANVLTF.